A single sample is the source of the 21 T cell receptor beta chains below, sequenced in a study of vaccination and CD4 T cells after COVID-19. The Oncomine TCR Beta short-read assay sequenced DNA from cultured CD4+ T cells. TCRdb re-derived calls from the PCR reads in MiXCR, one entry per CDR3 protein. The sample carries around 15,000 distinct CDR3 sequences, 50% recorded once. The treatment was: roughly nine-day PBMC culture with coronavirus spike peptide pools or control peptides (ViraFEST assay). The antigens of these receptors remain unknown. The sample taken for sequencing was CD4+ T cells from blood, cultured in vitro. The receptor source for this set is a human donor who had recovered from COVID-19.

This clonotype was seen a handful of times. The V call is TRBV20-1, the J call TRBJ2-3; 10 nucleotides match TRBD2. This CDR3 is built from 17 residues. Germline V gene lookup returns CDR1 DFQATT and CDR2 SNEGSKA (reference sequence). V shed 0 bases and J 5 bases; nucleotides not matched to a gene: 11. CDR3 sequence (DNA): TGCAGTGCTAGAGAAGCGGGAGGGCCGGGGTTAGTAGATACGCAGTATTTT. It codes for CSAREAGGPGLVDTQYF.

The CDR3 nucleotides read TGTGCCAGCAGCCTACCGACTAGCGGGGGCGAACACACAGATACGCAGTATTTT. This translates into CASSLPTSGGEHTDTQYF. The chain has TRBV7-3 and TRBJ2-3; 12 bases are a match to TRBD2. The CDR3 length is 18 residues. Looked up from germline, CDR1 is SGHTA and CDR2 is FQGTGA. Trimming took 5 bases from V and 2 from J; bases not matched to a gene: 11.

This chain links TRBV6-5 with TRBJ2-7; D perhaps matches TRBD1 (6 bases). This CDR3 is 13 amino acids long. Trimming took off 2 bases at V and 4 bases at J, with 9 bases between the two ends. Germline CDR1 MNHEY, CDR2 SVGAGI. CDR3 DNA sequence: TGTGCCAGCAGTTACCGCAGGGGATACGAGCAGTACTTC. Amino acids: CASSYRRGYEQYF.

The chain employs TRBV6-2 or TRBV6-3 and TRBJ1-1, with D unresolved. Germline-derived CDR1 and CDR2 are MNHEY and SVGEGT. This CDR3 is built from 14 residues. V was trimmed by 6 bases and J by 0 bases, leaving 11 bases between them. CDR3 sequence (DNA): TGTGCCAGCAGCCCGGGCCTCATGAACACTGAAGCTTTCTTT. It encodes CASSPGLMNTEAFF.

This clonotype occurred a few times. The rearrangement uses TRBV6-2 or TRBV6-3 and TRBJ2-3; 7 nucleotides align to TRBD2. V shed 6 bases, J shed 2 bases, and the junction held 8 bases outside the gene matches. Per the germline V gene, CDR1 is MNHEY and CDR2 is SVGEGT. CDR3 size: 15 residues. The DNA of the CDR3 is TGTGCCAGCAGAGCGCGGGGGACCTTCACAGATACGCAGTATTTT. Its translation: CASRARGTFTDTQYF.

This clonotype occurred a few times. The rearrangement links TRBV20-1 to TRBJ1-1; D perhaps matches TRBD1 (5 bases). The CDR3 covers 12 residues. With 6 bases removed from V and 5 bases from J, the gap between germline ends came to 13 bases. Germline V gives CDR1 DFQATT, CDR2 SNEGSKA (reference sequence). This chain's CDR3 is CSARQPTTEAFF. CDR3 DNA sequence: TGCAGTGCCCGACAGCCTACAACTGAAGCTTTCTTT.

The chain joins TRBV19 to TRBJ2-3; 7 nucleotides line up with TRBD1. The germline V gene encodes CDR1 LNHDA and CDR2 SQIVND (reference sequence). CDR3 size: 15 residues. J lost 0 bases, V lost 2 bases, and 2 bases had no gene match. DNA of the CDR3: TGTGCCAGTAGTATACAGGGGGTGAGCACAGATACGCAGTATTTT. As protein: CASSIQGVSTDTQYF. Based on the CDR3 plus reference TRBV19 and TRBJ2-3, the full variable domain is DGGITQSPKYLFRKEGQNVTLSCEQNLNHDAMYWYRQDPGQGLRLIYYSQIVNDFQKGDIAEGYSVSREKKESFPLTVTSAQKNPTAFYLCASSIQGVSTDTQYFGPGTRLTVL.

This clonotype has just a few counts. This rearrangement joins TRBV19 to TRBJ1-2, with TRBD1 matching over 11 bases. The CDR3 spans 16 residues. V trimming: 7 bases; J trimming: 0 bases; junction bases outside the gene matches: 7. Germline CDR1 is LNHDA and CDR2 is SQIVND (reference sequence). CDR3 sequence: CASTRDRGKTNYGYTF. CDR3 DNA sequence: TGTGCCAGTACCAGGGACAGGGGGAAGACTAACTATGGCTACACCTTC.

This chain joins TRBV6-1 and TRBJ1-6; D not resolved. CDR1 and CDR2 (germline): MNHNS, SASEGT. The germline V and J ends were trimmed by 5 bases and 10 bases, with 18 bases remaining between them. The CDR3 is 15 amino acids. CDR3 coding DNA: TGTGCCAGCAGTCCCCGGACGCGCCCGGGATCACCCCTCCACTTT. Its translation: CASSPRTRPGSPLHF.

CDR3 sequence (DNA): TGCAGTGCTAGAGATCAGAGAAGACGAGAGGGGTCCTACAATGAGCAGTTCTTC. It encodes CSARDQRRREGSYNEQFF. The chain couples TRBV20-1 to TRBJ2-1; the D gene could be TRBD1 or TRBD2 (5 bases each). Looked up from germline, CDR1 is DFQATT and CDR2 is SNEGSKA (reference sequence). This CDR3 comprises 18 residues. Trimming took 0 bases from V and 1 from J, leaving 19 bases between them.

V and J are TRBV30 and TRBJ1-2, with D unclear. V was cut by 1 base and J by 5 bases, with 11 bases left in between. In germline, CDR1 is GTSNPN, CDR2 SVGIG (reference sequence). The CDR3 is 13 residues long. CDR3 bases: TGTGCCTGGAGTGGAGGGTTTGGGTATGGCTACACCTTC. It translates to CAWSGGFGYGYTF.

The chain recombines TRBV7-3 with TRBJ2-5; D is perhaps TRBD1 or TRBD2 (5 bases each). The CDR3 extends over 17 amino acids. The germline V gene has CDR1 SGHTA and CDR2 FQGTGA. Trimming pared 2 bases from V and 1 base from J, leaving 17 bases between. CDR3 nucleotides: TGTGCCAGCAGCTTACTGGGACGTGGCGACCTCCAAGAGACCCAGTACTTC. Amino acids: CASSLLGRGDLQETQYF.

V is TRBV28 and J is TRBJ2-3; 10 bases fit TRBD2. CDR1 is MDHEN, CDR2 SYDVKM, per germline. CDR3 length: 15 amino acids. Trimming removed 10 bases from V and 1 base from J; junction bases left unmatched: 8. The CDR3: CATKLAGIGTDTQYF. In DNA form, the CDR3 reads TGTGCCACCAAACTAGCGGGGATTGGCACAGATACGCAGTATTTT.

In this sample, this clonotype is medium-sized. The V and J genes are TRBV5-6 and TRBJ1-1, with 11 bases identical to TRBD1. The CDR3 runs to 15 residues. Germline trimming cut 4 bases from V and 3 bases from J; bases unmatched to any gene: 5. Germline-derived CDR1 and CDR2 are SGHDT and YYEEEE. The CDR3: CASSPTGQGDTEAFF. CDR3 DNA sequence: TGTGCCAGCAGCCCCACGGGACAGGGGGACACTGAAGCTTTCTTT.

V usage is TRBV7-9 and J usage is TRBJ1-6; 10 bases match TRBD1. Per germline, CDR1 SEHNR and CDR2 FQNEAQ (reference sequence). The CDR3 totals 16 residues. With V trimmed by 2 bases and J by 9 bases, 7 bases remained unmatched. For the CDR3, the DNA is TGTGCCAGCAGCTTACTGTGGGGACAGGGGTCTTCACCCCTCCACTTT. Protein product: CASSLLWGQGSSPLHF.

CDR3 nucleotides: TGCGCCAGCAGCTTCGGGTCGCCGTACAATGAGCAGTTCTTC. Amino acids: CASSFGSPYNEQFF. The V and J genes are TRBV5-1 and TRBJ2-1; no definite D call. Germline assignment: CDR1 SGHRS and CDR2 YFSETQ. With 2 bases removed from V and 4 bases from J, the gap between germline ends came to 10 bases. This CDR3 region has 14 residues.

This clonotype was counted only a few times. The chain carries TRBV11-2 and TRBJ2-2, with D possibly TRBD2 on 5 matching bases. CDR3 length: 15 residues. Germline CDR1 is SGHAT and CDR2 is FQNNGV. Trimming shortened V by 0 bases and J by 5 bases, and 10 bases separated the two germline ends. DNA of the CDR3: TGTGCCAGCAGCTTAGATCGGGGTGGAACCGGGGAGCTGTTTTTT. This encodes CASSLDRGGTGELFF.

The chain is built from TRBV20-1 and TRBJ2-1; 9 bases are a match to TRBD1. Per the germline V gene, CDR1 is DFQATT and CDR2 is SNEGSKA (reference sequence). V trimming: 4 bases; J trimming: 0 bases; junction bases outside the gene matches: 7. The CDR3 contains 16 residues. CDR3 DNA: TGCAGTGCTATGGACAGGGGAGGAAGCTCCTACAATGAGCAGTTCTTC. Translation: CSAMDRGGSSYNEQFF.

This chain's CDR3 is CASSGIAGVGGYTF. CDR3 in DNA: TGTGCCAGCAGCGGGATCGCCGGGGTAGGTGGCTACACCTTC. The chain joins TRBV7-2 to TRBJ1-2; D unresolved. Between the trimmed V and J ends, which lost 5 bases and 7 bases, there was a span of 17 bases. The CDR3 runs to 14 residues. Germline values: CDR1 SGHTA, CDR2 FQGNSA.

The table lists this clonotype with a few counts. The chain carries TRBV14 and TRBJ1-1; D perhaps matches TRBD1 (5 bases). Germline V CDR1 and CDR2: SGHDN, FVKESK. V lost 3 bases and J lost 2, with 22 bases in between. This CDR3 spans 18 amino acids. Here the CDR3 DNA reads TGTGCCAGCAGCCAGCGGCCATTTACCACAGGCGATAACACTGAAGCTTTCTTT. Amino acid sequence: CASSQRPFTTGDNTEAFF.

CDR3 protein: CAISESPTTTASYEQYF. The CDR3 DNA reads as TGTGCCATCAGTGAGTCCCCGACTACGACAGCCTCCTACGAGCAGTACTTC. The genes are TRBV10-3 and TRBJ2-7; either TRBD1 or TRBD2 may fit D (5 bases each). Per germline, CDR1 ENHRY and CDR2 SYGVKD. The length of the CDR3 is 17 residues. Trimming stripped 0 bases from V and 0 bases from J, with 15 bases between.